This record concerns one TCR beta chain sequence. The repertoire was sequenced with immunoSEQ multiplex PCR; TCRdb's copy has only in-frame clones and lacks some. The sample records fewer than 50,000 clones, around four fifths being singletons. The data originate from a study of blood T cell repertoires in COVID-19. The CDR3 contains 16 residues. Trimming pared 1 base from V and 0 bases from J, leaving 10 bases between. CDR1 and CDR2 from the germline V gene are MDHEN and SYDVKM. Material: peripheral blood. The gene calls are TRBV28 and TRBJ2-1; D possibly corresponds to TRBD1 (6 bases). This TCR was sampled from a woman of 80 years or more with active or convalescent COVID-19. The CDR3 here is CASSLYQGTSYNEQFF. DNA for the CDR3: TGTGCCAGCAGTTTATATCAGGGGACCTCCTACAATGAGCAGTTCTTC.